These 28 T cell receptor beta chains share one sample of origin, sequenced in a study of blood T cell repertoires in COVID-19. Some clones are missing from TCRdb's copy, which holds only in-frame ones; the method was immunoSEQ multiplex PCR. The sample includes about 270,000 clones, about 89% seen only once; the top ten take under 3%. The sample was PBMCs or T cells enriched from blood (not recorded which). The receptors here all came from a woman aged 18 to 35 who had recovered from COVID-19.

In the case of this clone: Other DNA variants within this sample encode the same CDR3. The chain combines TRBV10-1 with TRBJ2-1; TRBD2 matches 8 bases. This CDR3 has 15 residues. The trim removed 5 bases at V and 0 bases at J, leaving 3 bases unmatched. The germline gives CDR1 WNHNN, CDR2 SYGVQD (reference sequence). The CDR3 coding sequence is TGCGCCAGCAGTTTGAGCGGGAGCTCCTACAATGAGCAGTTCTTC. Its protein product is CASSLSGSSYNEQFF.

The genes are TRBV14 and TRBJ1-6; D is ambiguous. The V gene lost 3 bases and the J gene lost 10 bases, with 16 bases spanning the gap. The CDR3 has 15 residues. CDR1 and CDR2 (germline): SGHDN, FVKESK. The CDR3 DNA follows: TGTGCCAGCAGCCACCCCCTGGGGAGAGGCTCACCCCTCCACTTT. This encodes CASSHPLGRGSPLHF.

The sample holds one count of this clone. The DNA for the CDR3 is TGTGCCAGCAGCCCCCGACAGGGAAAAGGCGTTGAAGCTTTCTTT. Protein: CASSPRQGKGVEAFF. The chain has TRBV3-1 (or the pseudogene TRBV3-2) and TRBJ1-1; 7 nucleotides align to TRBD1. J was trimmed by 7 bases and V by 4 bases; bases with no gene match: 12. The CDR3 spans 15 residues. Germline assignment: CDR1 LGHDT and CDR2 YNNKEL (reference sequence).

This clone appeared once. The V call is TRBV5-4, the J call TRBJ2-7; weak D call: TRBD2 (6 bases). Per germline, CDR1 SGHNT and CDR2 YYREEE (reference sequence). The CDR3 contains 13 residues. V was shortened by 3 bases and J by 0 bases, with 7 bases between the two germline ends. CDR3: CASSWDFSYEQYF. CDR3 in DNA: TGTGCCAGCAGCTGGGACTTCTCCTACGAGCAGTACTTC.

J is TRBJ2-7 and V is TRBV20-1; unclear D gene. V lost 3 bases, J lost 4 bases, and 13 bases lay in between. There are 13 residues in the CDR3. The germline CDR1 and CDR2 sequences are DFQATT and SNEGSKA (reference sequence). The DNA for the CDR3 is TGCAGTGCTAGTAGTCCAGAGACATACGAGCAGTACTTC. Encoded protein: CSASSPETYEQYF.

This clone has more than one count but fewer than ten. The CDR3 DNA reads TGCAGCGTCACAGAGGGTGGCTACACCTTC. It codes for CSVTEGGYTF. This chain connects TRBV29-1 to TRBJ1-2; D is undetermined. The CDR3 consists of 10 residues. CDR1 is SQVTM and CDR2 is ANQGSEA in the germline V gene. V lost 6 bases and J lost 7, with 9 bases in between.

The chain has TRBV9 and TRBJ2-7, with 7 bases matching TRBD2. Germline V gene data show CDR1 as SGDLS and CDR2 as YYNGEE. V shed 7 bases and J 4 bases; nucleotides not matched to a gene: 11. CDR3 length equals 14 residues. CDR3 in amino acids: CASRRREITYEQYF. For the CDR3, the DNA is TGTGCCAGCCGGCGGCGGGAGATAACATACGAGCAGTACTTC.

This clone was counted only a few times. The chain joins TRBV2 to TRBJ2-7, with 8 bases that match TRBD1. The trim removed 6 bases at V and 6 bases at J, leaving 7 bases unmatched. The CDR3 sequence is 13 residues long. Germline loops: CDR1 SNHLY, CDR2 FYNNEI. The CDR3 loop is CASRYRDRTEQYF. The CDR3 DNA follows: TGTGCCAGCAGGTACCGGGACAGGACCGAGCAGTACTTC.

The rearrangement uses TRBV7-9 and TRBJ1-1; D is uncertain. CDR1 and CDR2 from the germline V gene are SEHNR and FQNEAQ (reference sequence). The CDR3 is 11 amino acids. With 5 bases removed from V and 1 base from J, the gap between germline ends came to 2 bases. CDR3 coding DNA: TGTGCCAGCAGCCAGAACACTGAAGCTTTCTTT. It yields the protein CASSQNTEAFF. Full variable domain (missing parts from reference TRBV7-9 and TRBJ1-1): DTGVSQNPRHKITKRGQNVTFRCDPISEHNRLYWYRQTLGQGPEFLTYFQNEAQLEKSRLLSDRFSAERPKGSFSTLEIQRTEQGDSAMYLCASSQNTEAFFGQGTRLTVV.

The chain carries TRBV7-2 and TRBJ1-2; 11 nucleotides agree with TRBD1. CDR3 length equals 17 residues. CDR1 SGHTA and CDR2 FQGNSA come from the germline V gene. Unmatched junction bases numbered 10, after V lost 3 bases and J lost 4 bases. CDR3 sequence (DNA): TGTGCCAGCAGCTTTTGGACAGGGGGCCGGAGTGGCTATGGCTACACCTTC. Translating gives CASSFWTGGRSGYGYTF. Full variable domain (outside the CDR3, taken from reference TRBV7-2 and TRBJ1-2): GAGVSQSPSNKVTEKGKDVELRCDPISGHTALYWYRQSLGQGLEFLIYFQGNSAPDKSGLPSDRFSAERTGGSVSTLTIQRTQQEDSAVYLCASSFWTGGRSGYGYTFGSGTRLTVV.

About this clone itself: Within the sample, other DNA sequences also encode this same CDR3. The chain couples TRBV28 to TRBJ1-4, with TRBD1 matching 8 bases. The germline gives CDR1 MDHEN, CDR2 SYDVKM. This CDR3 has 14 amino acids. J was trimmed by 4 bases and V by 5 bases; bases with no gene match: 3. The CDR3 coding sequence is TGTGCCAGCAGTCGACAGGGGTTTAATGAAAAACTGTTTTTT. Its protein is CASSRQGFNEKLFF.

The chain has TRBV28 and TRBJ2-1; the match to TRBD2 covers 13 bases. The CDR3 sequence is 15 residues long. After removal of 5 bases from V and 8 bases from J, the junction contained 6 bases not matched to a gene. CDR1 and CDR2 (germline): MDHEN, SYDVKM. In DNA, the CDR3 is TGTGCCAGCAGTGGGACTAGCGGGAATATTCATGAGCAGTTCTTC. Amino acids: CASSGTSGNIHEQFF.

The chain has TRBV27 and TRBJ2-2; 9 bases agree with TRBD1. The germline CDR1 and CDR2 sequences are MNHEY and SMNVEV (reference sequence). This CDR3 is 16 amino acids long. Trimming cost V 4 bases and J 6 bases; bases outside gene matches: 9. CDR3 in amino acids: CASSSGPGTGPGELFF. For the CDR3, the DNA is TGTGCCAGCAGTTCAGGTCCCGGGACAGGGCCCGGGGAGCTGTTTTTT.

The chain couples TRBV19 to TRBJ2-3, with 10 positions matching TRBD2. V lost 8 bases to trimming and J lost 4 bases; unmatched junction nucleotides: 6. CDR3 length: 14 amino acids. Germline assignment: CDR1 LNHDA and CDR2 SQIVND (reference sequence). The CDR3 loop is CASRRLAGADTQYF. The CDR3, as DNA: TGTGCCAGTCGGCGTCTAGCGGGGGCAGATACGCAGTATTTT.

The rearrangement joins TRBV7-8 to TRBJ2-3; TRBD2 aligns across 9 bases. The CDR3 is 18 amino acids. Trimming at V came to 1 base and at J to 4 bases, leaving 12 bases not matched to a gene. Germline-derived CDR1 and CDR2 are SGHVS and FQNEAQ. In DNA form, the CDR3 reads TGTGCCAGCAGCTTAGTTGCCGCTAGCGGGAATGCCGCAGATACGCAGTATTTT. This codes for CASSLVAASGNAADTQYF.

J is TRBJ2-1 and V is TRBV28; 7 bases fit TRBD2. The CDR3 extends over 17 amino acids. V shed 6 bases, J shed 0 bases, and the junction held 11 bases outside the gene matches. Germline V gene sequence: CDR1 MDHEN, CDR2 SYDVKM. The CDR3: CASSLGGGDLSYNEQFF. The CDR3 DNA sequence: TGTGCCAGCAGCTTGGGGGGGGGAGATCTCTCCTACAATGAGCAGTTCTTC. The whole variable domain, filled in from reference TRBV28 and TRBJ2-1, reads DVKVTQSSRYLVKRTGEKVFLECVQDMDHENMFWYRQDPGLGLRLIYFSYDVKMKEKGDIPEGYSVSREKKERFSLILESASTNQTSMYLCASSLGGGDLSYNEQFFGPGTRLTVL.

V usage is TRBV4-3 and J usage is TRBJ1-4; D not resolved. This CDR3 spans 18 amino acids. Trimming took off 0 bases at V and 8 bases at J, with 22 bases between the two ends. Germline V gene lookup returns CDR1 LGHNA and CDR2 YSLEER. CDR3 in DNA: TGCGCCAGCAGCCAAGATATTTATCGTGCCGGGGTCGAGGAAAAACTGTTTTTT. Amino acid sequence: CASSQDIYRAGVEEKLFF.

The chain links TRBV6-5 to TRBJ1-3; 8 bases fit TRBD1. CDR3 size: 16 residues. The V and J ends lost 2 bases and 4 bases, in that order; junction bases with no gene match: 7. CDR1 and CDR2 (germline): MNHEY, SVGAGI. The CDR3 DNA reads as TGTGCCAGCAGTTACGGGACAGGTATGGGAGGAAACACCATATATTTT. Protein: CASSYGTGMGGNTIYF.

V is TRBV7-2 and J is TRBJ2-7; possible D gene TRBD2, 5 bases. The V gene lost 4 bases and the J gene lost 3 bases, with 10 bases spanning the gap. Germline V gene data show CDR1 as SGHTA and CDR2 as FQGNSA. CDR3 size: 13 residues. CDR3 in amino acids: CASSSWTGYEQYF. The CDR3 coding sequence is TGTGCCAGCAGCTCTTGGACTGGCTACGAGCAGTACTTC. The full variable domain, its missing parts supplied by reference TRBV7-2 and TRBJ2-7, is GAGVSQSPSNKVTEKGKDVELRCDPISGHTALYWYRQSLGQGLEFLIYFQGNSAPDKSGLPSDRFSAERTGGSVSTLTIQRTQQEDSAVYLCASSSWTGYEQYFGPGTRLTVT.

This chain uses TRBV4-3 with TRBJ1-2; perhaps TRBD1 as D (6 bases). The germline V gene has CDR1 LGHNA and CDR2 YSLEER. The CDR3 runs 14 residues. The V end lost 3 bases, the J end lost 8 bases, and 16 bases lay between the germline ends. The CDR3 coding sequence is TGCGCCAGCAGCCAGAGAAGTCGGACAGAAGGCTACACCTTC. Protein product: CASSQRSRTEGYTF.

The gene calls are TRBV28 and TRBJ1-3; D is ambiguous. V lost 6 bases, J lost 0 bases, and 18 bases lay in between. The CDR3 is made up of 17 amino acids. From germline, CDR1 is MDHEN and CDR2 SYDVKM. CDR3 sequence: CASSALGTPSSGNTIYF. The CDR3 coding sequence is TGTGCCAGCAGCGCCCTAGGCACCCCGAGCTCTGGAAACACCATATATTTT.

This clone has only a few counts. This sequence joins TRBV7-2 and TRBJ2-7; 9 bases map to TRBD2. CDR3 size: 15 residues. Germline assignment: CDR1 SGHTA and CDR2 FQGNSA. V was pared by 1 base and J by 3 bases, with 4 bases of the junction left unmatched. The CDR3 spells CASSLDSAGGYEQYF. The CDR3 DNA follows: TGTGCCAGCAGCTTAGATTCAGCGGGGGGCTACGAGCAGTACTTC.

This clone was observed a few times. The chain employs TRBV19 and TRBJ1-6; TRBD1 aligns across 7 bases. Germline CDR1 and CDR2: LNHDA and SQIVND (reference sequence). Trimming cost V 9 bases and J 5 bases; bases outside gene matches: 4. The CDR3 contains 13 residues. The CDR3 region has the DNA TGTGCCAGCGCGGACAGGAATAATTCACCCCTCCACTTT. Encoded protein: CASADRNNSPLHF.

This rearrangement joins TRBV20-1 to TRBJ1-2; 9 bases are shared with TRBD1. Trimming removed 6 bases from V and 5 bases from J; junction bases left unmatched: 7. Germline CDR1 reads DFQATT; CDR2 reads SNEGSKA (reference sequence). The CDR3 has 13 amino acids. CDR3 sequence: CSASRDREYGYTF. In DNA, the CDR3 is TGCAGTGCCAGTAGGGACAGGGAATATGGCTACACCTTC.

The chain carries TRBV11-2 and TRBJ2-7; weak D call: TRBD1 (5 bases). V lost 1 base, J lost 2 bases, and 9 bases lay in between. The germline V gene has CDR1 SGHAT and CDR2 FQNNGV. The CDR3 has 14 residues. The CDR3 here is CASSLGTGPYEQYF. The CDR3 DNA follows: TGTGCCAGCAGCTTAGGTACAGGACCCTACGAGCAGTACTTC.

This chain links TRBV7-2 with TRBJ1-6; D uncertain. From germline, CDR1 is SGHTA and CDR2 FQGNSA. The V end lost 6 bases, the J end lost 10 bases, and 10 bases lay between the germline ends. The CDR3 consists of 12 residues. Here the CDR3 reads CASRLGNSPLHF. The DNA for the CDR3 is TGTGCCAGCAGACTAGGGAACTCACCCCTCCACTTT.

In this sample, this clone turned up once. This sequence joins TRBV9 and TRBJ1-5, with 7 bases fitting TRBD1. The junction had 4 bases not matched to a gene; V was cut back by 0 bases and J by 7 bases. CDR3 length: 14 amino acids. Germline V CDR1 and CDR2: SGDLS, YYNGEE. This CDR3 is CASSVDPGGQPQHF. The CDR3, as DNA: TGTGCCAGCAGCGTAGACCCAGGGGGGCAGCCCCAGCATTTT.

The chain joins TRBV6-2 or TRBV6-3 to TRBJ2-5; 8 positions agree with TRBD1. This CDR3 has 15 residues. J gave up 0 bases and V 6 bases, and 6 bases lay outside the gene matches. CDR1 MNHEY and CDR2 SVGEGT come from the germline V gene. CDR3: CASSTGQVHQETQYF. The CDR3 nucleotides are TGTGCCAGCAGCACGGGACAGGTACACCAAGAGACCCAGTACTTC.